This entry concerns a single T cell receptor beta chain. Antigen specificity is unknown. Using its own MiXCR run on the 5' RACE reads, TCRdb lists one record per CDR3 protein. The sample lists fewer than 180,000 distinct CDR3 sequences, under 55% seen once, with roughly 15% in the top ten. This sample is drawn from a study of CD8 T cells in ankylosing spondylitis. V gave up 3 bases and J gave up 4 bases; unmatched junction bases: 6. The CDR3 is made up of 15 amino acids. From germline, CDR1 is MGHRA and CDR2 YSYEKL. Notes on the study in general: The authors found the disease-linked clones to be CD8+ and relatively rare in peripheral blood. Earlier work had already found some motif variants in reactive arthritis synovial fluid and blood.

The rearrangement uses TRBV4-1 and TRBJ1-5, with 7 bases identical to TRBD1. Input material: synovial fluid, either unsorted or a sorted T cell fraction (not recorded which). The TCR originated in a male donor with ankylosing spondylitis. Here the CDR3 reads CASSQVQGLNQPQHF. The CDR3 DNA sequence: TGCGCCAGCAGCCAGGTACAGGGGTTGAATCAGCCCCAGCATTTT.